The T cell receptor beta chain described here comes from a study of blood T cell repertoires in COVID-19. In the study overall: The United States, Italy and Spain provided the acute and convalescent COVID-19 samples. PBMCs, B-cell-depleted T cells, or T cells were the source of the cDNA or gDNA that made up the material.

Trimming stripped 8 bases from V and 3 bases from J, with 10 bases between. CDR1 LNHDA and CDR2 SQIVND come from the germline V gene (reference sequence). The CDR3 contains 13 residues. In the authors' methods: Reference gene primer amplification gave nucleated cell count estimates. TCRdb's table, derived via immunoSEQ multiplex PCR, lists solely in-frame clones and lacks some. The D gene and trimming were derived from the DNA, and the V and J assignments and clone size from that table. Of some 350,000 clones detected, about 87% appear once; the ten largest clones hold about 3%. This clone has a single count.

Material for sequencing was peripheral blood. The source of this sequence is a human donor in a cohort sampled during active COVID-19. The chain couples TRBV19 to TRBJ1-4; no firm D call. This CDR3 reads CASSRGANEKLFF. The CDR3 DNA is TGTGCCAGTTCCCGCGGGGCTAATGAAAAACTGTTTTTT. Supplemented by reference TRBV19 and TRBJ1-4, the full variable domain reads DGGITQSPKYLFRKEGQNVTLSCEQNLNHDAMYWYRQDPGQGLRLIYYSQIVNDFQKGDIAEGYSVSREKKESFPLTVTSAQKNPTAFYLCASSRGANEKLFFGSGTQLSVL.